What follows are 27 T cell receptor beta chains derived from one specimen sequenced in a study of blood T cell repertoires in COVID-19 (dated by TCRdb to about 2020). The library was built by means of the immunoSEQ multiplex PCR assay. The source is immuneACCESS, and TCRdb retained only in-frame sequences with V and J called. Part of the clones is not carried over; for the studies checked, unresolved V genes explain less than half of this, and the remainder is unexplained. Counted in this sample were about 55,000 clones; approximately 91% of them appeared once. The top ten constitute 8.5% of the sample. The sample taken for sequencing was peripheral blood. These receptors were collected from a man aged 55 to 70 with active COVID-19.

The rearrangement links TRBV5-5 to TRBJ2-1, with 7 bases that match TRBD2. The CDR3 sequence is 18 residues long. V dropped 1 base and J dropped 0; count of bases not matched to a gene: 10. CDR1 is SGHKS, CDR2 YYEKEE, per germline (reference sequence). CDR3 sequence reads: CASSLLGGGVRSYNEQFF. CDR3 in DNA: TGTGCCAGCAGCTTGCTGGGGGGGGGTGTTCGCTCCTACAATGAGCAGTTCTTC.

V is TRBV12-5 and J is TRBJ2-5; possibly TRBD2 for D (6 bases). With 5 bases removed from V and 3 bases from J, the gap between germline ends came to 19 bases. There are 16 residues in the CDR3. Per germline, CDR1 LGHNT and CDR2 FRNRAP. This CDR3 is CASGLALGRGEETQYF. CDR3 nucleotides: TGTGCTAGTGGTCTGGCCCTCGGGAGAGGGGAAGAGACCCAGTACTTC. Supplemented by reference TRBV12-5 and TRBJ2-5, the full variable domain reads DARVTQTPRHKVTEMGQEVTMRCQPILGHNTVFWYRQTMMQGLELLAYFRNRAPLDDSGMPKDRFSAEMPDATLATLKIQPSEPRDSAVYFCASGLALGRGEETQYFGPGTRLLVL.

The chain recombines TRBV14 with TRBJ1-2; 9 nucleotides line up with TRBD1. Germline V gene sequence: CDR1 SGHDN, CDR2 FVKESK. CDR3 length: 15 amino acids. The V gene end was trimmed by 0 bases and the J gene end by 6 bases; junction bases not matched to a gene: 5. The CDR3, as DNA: TGTGCCAGCAGCCAAGATCTTGGGACAGGGAATGGCTACACCTTC. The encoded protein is CASSQDLGTGNGYTF.

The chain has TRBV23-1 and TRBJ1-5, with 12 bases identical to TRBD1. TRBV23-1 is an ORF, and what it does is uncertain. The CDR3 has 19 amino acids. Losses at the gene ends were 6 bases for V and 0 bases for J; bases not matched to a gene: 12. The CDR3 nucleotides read TGCGCCAGCAGCCCCCCGGGACAGGGGGCCGAGTATAGCAATCAGCCCCAGCATTTT. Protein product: CASSPPGQGAEYSNQPQHF.

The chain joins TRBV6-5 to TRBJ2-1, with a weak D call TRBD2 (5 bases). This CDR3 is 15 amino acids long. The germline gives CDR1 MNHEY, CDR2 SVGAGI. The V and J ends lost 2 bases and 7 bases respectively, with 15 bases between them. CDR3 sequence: CASSYDGMRGNEQFF. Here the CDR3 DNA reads TGTGCCAGCAGTTACGACGGGATGCGTGGGAATGAGCAGTTCTTC.

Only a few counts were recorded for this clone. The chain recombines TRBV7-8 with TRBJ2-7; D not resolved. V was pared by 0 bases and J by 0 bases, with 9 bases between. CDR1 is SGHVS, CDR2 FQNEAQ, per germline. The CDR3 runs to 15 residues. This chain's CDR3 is CASSLAWRSSYEQYF. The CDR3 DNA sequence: TGTGCCAGCAGCTTAGCATGGCGGAGCTCCTACGAGCAGTACTTC.

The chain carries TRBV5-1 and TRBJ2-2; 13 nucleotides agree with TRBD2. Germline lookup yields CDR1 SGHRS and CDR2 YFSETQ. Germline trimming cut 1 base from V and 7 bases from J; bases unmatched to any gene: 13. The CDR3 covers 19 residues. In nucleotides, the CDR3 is TGCGCCAGCAGCTTGTTTGGCAGGACTAGCGGGAGCGTGGACGGGGAGCTGTTTTTT. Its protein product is CASSLFGRTSGSVDGELFF.

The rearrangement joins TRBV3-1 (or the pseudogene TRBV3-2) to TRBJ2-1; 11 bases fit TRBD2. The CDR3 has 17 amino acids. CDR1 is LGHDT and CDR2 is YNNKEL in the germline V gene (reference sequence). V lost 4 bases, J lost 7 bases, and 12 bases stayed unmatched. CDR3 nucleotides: TGTGCCAGCAGCCCTCCGTTAGCGGGAGGGGGTAAGAATGAGCAGTTCTTC. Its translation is CASSPPLAGGGKNEQFF.

The CDR3 DNA sequence: TGTGCCAGCACCCGCCACGGGGGTGAAGAGACCCAGTACTTC. It specifies CASTRHGGEETQYF. The rearrangement links TRBV6-6 to TRBJ2-5; D perhaps matches TRBD2 (6 bases). Germline V lookup: CDR1 MNHNY, CDR2 SVGAGI (reference sequence). V was clipped by 7 bases and J by 3 bases, with 15 bases between them. This CDR3 is built from 14 residues.

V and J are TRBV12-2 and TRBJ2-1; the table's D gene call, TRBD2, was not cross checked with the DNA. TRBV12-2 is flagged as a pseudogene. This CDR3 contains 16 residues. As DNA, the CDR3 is TGTGCAAGTCGCTCCCTCGGGCGGGAGTTCTACAATGAGCAGTTCTTC. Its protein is CASRSLGREFYNEQFF.

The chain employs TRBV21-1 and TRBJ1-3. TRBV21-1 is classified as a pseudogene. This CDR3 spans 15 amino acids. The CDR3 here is CATIPGGQVGNTIYF. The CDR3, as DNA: TGTGCCACCATACCCGGGGGGCAAGTGGGAAACACCATATATTTT.

The CDR3 sequence: CASSVVADTKLYSNQPQHF. As DNA, the CDR3 is TGTGCCAGCAGCGTAGTTGCGGACACCAAACTTTATAGCAATCAGCCCCAGCATTTT. The chain recombines TRBV9 with TRBJ1-5; TRBD1 might be the D (5 bases). This CDR3 is 19 amino acids long. V was trimmed by 0 bases and J by 0 bases, leaving 19 bases between them. The germline gives CDR1 SGDLS, CDR2 YYNGEE.

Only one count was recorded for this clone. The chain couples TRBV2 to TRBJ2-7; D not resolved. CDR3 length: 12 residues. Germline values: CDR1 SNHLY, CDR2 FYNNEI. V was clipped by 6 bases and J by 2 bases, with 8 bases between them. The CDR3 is CASSRLTYEQYF. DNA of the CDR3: TGTGCCAGCAGCCGACTTACCTACGAGCAGTACTTC.

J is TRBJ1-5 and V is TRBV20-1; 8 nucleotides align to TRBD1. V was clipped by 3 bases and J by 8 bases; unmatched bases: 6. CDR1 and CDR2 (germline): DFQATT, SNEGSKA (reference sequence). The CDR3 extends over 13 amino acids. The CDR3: CSASRTGTEPQHF. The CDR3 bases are TGCAGTGCTAGTCGGACAGGGACGGAGCCCCAGCATTTT.

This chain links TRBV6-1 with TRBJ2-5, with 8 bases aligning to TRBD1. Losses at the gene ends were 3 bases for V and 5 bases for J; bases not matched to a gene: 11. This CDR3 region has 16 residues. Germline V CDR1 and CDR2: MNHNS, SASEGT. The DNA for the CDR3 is TGTGCCAGCAGTGACCGAGGACAGGGTCGTAGGGAGACCCAGTACTTC. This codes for CASSDRGQGRRETQYF.

In DNA form, the CDR3 reads TGTGCCAGCAGCCCTTACAGGGGAGCTGAAGCTTTCTTT. Translation: CASSPYRGAEAFF. The chain uses TRBV6-4 and TRBJ1-1; TRBD1 aligns across 7 bases. The ends lost 6 bases at V and 6 bases at J; junction bases unmatched: 7. CDR3 length: 13 amino acids. Germline assignment: CDR1 MRHNA and CDR2 SNTAGT.

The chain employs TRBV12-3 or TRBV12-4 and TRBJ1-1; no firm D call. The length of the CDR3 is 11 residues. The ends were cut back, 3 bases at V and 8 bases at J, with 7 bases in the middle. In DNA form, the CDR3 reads TGTGCCAGCAGTTTCGGAGCCGAAGCTTTCTTT. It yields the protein CASSFGAEAFF.

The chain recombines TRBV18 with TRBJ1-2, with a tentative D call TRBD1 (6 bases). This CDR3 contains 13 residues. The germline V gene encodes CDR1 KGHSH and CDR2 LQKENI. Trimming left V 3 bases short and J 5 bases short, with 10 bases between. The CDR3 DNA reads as TGTGCCAGCTCACCGGGGGCAGGGTATGGCTACACCTTC. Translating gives CASSPGAGYGYTF.

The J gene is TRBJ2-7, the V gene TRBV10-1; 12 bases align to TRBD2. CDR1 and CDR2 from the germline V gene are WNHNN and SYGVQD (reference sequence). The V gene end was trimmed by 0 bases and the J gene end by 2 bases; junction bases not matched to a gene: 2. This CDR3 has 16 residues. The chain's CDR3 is CASSESLAGGPYEQYF. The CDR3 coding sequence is TGCGCCAGCAGTGAGTCTCTAGCGGGAGGGCCCTACGAGCAGTACTTC.

The CDR3 here is CASSVVAGVEEQYF. CDR3 nucleotides: TGTGCCAGCAGTGTAGTAGCGGGAGTGGAGGAGCAGTACTTC. This chain connects TRBV25-1 to TRBJ2-7, with 9 positions matching TRBD2. V was pared by 4 bases and J by 7 bases, with 8 bases of the junction left unmatched. CDR3 length: 14 residues. Germline CDR1 reads MGHDK; CDR2 reads SYGVNS.

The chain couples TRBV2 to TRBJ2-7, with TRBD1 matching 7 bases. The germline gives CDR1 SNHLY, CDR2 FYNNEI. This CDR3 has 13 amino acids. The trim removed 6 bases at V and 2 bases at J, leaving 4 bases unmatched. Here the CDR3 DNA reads TGTGCCAGCAGAGGACAGGCCCCCTACGAGCAGTACTTC. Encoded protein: CASRGQAPYEQYF.

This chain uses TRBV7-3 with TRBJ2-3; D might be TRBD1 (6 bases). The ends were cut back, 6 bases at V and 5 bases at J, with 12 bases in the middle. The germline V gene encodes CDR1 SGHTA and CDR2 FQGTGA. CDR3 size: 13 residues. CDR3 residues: CASSAGAGDTQYF. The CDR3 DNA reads TGTGCCAGCAGTGCAGGGGCGGGAGATACGCAGTATTTT.

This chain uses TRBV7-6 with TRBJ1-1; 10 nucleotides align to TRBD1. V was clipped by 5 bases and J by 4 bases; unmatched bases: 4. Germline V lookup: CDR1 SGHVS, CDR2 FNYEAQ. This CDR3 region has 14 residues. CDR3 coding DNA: TGTGCCAGCAGCACCCGGGACAGGGGCACTGAAGCTTTCTTT. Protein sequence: CASSTRDRGTEAFF.

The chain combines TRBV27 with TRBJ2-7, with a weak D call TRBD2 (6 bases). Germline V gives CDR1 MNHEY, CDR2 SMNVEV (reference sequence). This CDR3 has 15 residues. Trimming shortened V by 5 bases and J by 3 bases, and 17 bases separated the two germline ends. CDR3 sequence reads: CASSPLNSGVYEQYF. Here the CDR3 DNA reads TGTGCCAGCAGTCCCCTGAATAGCGGAGTCTACGAGCAGTACTTC.

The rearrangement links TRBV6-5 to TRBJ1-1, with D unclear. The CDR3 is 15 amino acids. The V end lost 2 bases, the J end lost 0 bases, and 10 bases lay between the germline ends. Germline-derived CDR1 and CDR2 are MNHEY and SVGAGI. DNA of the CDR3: TGTGCCAGCAGTTACGACAACCCGATGAACACTGAAGCTTTCTTT. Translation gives CASSYDNPMNTEAFF.

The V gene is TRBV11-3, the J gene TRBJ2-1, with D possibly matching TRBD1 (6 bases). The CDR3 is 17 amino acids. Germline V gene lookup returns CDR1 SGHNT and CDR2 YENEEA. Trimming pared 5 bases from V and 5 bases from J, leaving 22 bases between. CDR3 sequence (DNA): TGTGCCAGCAGCCCTGCTCTACAGGGTAATAACCACAATGAGCAGTTCTTC. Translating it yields CASSPALQGNNHNEQFF.

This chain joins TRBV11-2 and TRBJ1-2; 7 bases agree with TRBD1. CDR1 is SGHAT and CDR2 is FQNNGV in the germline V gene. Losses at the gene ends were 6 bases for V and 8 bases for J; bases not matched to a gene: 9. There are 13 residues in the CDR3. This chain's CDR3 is CASRLRQGGGYTF. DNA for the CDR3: TGTGCCAGCAGACTAAGACAGGGCGGAGGCTACACCTTC.